This T cell receptor (beta chain) was profiled in a study of blood T cell repertoires in COVID-19. Only one count was recorded for this clone. Profiled with immunoSEQ multiplex PCR; TCRdb holds only in-frame clones, not every one. In the table there are more than 300,000 clones, around 82% of which are singletons. Germline CDR1 SEHNR, CDR2 FQNEAQ (reference sequence). Deletions cut 6 bases from V and 6 bases from J, with 15 bases between. CDR3 size: 14 residues. V gene TRBV7-9 combines with J gene TRBJ1-5; D call uncertain. The TCR sequence derives from a woman aged 45-65 years with acute or convalescent COVID-19. The sequenced material came from peripheral blood. CDR3 nucleotide sequence: TGTGCCAGCAGTAATACGTCATTGCGTCAGCCCCAGCATTTT. This sequence encodes CASSNTSLRQPQHF.